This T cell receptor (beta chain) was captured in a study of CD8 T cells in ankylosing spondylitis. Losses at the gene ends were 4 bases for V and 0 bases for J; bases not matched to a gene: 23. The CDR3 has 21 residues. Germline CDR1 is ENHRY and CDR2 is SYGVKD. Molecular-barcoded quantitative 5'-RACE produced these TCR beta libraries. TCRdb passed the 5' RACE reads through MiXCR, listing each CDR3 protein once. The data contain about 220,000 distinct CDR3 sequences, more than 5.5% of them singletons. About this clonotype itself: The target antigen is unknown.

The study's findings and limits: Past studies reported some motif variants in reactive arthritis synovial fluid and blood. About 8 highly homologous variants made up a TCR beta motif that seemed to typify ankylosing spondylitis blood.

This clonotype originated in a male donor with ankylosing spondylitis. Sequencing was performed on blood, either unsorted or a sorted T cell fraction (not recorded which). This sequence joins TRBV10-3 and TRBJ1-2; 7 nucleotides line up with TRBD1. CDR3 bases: TGTGCCATCAGTGTGTTATCATTTCCAGCCCCCCCGGGACAGACTAACTATGGCTACACCTTC. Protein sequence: CAISVLSFPAPPGQTNYGYTF.